Below, 29 T cell receptor beta chains from the same sample are listed, as sequenced in a study of T cells after yellow fever vaccination. TCRdb used MiXCR to reprocess the 5' RACE reads, holding one entry per CDR3 protein. The sample lists 250,000 or so distinct CDR3 sequences, roughly 3.5% seen once, with under 20% in the top ten. The sample here was PBMCs, taken 15 days after the yellow fever booster vaccination. Receptors originate from a man aged 18 to 30 who received the YFV17D yellow fever vaccine.

This clonotype was counted ten times or more. The chain recombines TRBV29-1 with TRBJ1-5, with TRBD1 as a possible D gene (6 bases). CDR1 and CDR2 from the germline V gene are SQVTM and ANQGSEA. Trimming stripped 8 bases from V and 4 bases from J, with 12 bases between. The CDR3 is 12 amino acids. CDR3 protein: CSTGTGNQPQHF. CDR3 bases: TGCAGCACCGGAACAGGGAATCAGCCCCAGCATTTT. The entire variable domain, with the rest obtained from reference TRBV29-1 and TRBJ1-5, is as follows: SAVISQKPSRDICQRGTSLTIQCQVDSQVTMMFWYRQQPGQSLTLIATANQGSEATYESGFVIDKFPISRPNLTFSTLTVSNMSPEDSSIYLCSTGTGNQPQHFGDGTRLSIL.

This clonotype turned up a few times. The chain has TRBV20-1 and TRBJ1-3, with a tentative D call TRBD1 (5 bases). Germline V gene sequence: CDR1 DFQATT, CDR2 SNEGSKA (reference sequence). Trimming left V 6 bases short and J 0 bases short, with 21 bases between. The CDR3 is made up of 17 amino acids. Written as DNA, the CDR3 is TGCAGTGCCCTACGTCCCTCAGGGACCATCTCTGGAAACACCATATATTTT. It specifies CSALRPSGTISGNTIYF.

This clonotype was seen at least ten times. The chain combines TRBV18 with TRBJ2-1; D perhaps matches TRBD1 (6 bases). The V gene's germline CDR1 is KGHSH and CDR2 LQKENI. CDR3 length: 15 residues. V was trimmed by 4 bases and J by 3 bases, leaving 13 bases between them. The CDR3 loop reads CASSQNTGIYNEQFF. The CDR3 DNA is TGTGCCAGCTCACAAAACACAGGGATCTACAATGAGCAGTTCTTC.

This clonotype was observed at least ten times. The gene calls are TRBV12-3 or TRBV12-4 and TRBJ1-5; tentatively, D is TRBD1 (6 bases). The CDR3 extends over 17 amino acids. V was cut by 5 bases and J by 2 bases, with 19 bases left in between. In nucleotides, the CDR3 is TGTGCCAGCAGTCCCCCACAGGGATGGTATGGCAATCAGCCCCAGCATTTT. Translation gives CASSPPQGWYGNQPQHF.

This clonotype was detected many times. The chain employs TRBV20-1 and TRBJ1-6; D call uncertain. The CDR3 is made up of 17 amino acids. The V end was cut by 0 bases, the J end by 5 bases, with 17 bases between. Germline V CDR1 and CDR2: DFQATT, SNEGSKA (reference sequence). The CDR3 region is CSARDIGHDEHNSPLHF. In DNA form, the CDR3 reads TGCAGTGCTAGAGATATTGGGCACGACGAACATAATTCACCCCTCCACTTT.

The table lists this clonotype with many counts. The rearrangement uses TRBV5-1 and TRBJ1-1; no clear D. The CDR3 length is 11 residues. The V end was cut by 4 bases, the J end by 7 bases, with 8 bases between. The V gene's germline CDR1 is SGHRS and CDR2 YFSETQ. This CDR3 reads CASSPNFEAFF. The CDR3 DNA is TGCGCCAGCAGCCCTAATTTTGAAGCTTTCTTT.

This clonotype has a count of ten or more. Here the CDR3 reads CASSYSVSPLLGYTF. The CDR3 region has the DNA TGTGCCAGCAGTTACTCGGTCAGTCCATTGCTCGGCTACACCTTC. The rearrangement uses TRBV6-5 and TRBJ1-2, with D unclear. Germline V CDR1 and CDR2: MNHEY, SVGAGI. This CDR3 comprises 15 residues. Trimming pared 0 bases from V and 8 bases from J, leaving 16 bases between.

In its sample, this clonotype was seen many times. The chain carries TRBV4-3 and TRBJ1-4; unclear D gene. This CDR3 region has 13 residues. Between the trimmed V and J ends, which lost 4 bases and 11 bases, there was a span of 14 bases. Germline V gene sequence: CDR1 LGHNA, CDR2 YSLEER. As DNA, the CDR3 is TGCGCCAGCAGCCTTGGACTCGCGGCGAAACTGTTTTTT. Translated: CASSLGLAAKLFF.

Ten or more counts support this clonotype. This sequence joins TRBV2 and TRBJ2-5; maybe TRBD2 (6 bases). CDR3 length: 14 residues. The V and J ends lost 2 bases and 4 bases respectively, with 11 bases between them. Germline V gene data show CDR1 as SNHLY and CDR2 as FYNNEI. CDR3 residues: CASSEYGGGETQYF. DNA for the CDR3: TGTGCCAGCAGTGAATACGGGGGAGGAGAGACCCAGTACTTC.

This clonotype was observed many times. This chain's CDR3 is CASSLEGHGYTF. The CDR3 DNA reads TGTGCCAGCAGCTTAGAGGGCCATGGCTACACCTTC. The chain has TRBV7-9 and TRBJ1-2, with no clear D. In germline, CDR1 is SEHNR, CDR2 FQNEAQ (reference sequence). This CDR3 has 12 amino acids. The V end was cut by 1 base, the J end by 6 bases, with 6 bases between.

The sample holds many counts of this clonotype. The CDR3 DNA reads TGCGCCAGCAGCATCCGGGGCATTCAGTACTTC. It translates to CASSIRGIQYF. The chain couples TRBV5-1 to TRBJ2-4; TRBD2 might be the D (5 bases). Trimming shortened V by 4 bases and J by 9 bases, and 8 bases separated the two germline ends. Germline V gene lookup returns CDR1 SGHRS and CDR2 YFSETQ. CDR3 length: 11 amino acids.

This clonotype appeared many times. The J gene is TRBJ1-5, the V gene TRBV20-1; D unresolved. V was shortened by 3 bases and J by 2 bases, with 14 bases between the two germline ends. This CDR3 has 15 residues. Germline V gene sequence: CDR1 DFQATT, CDR2 SNEGSKA (reference sequence). CDR3 protein: CSASYGRGGNQPQHF. The CDR3 nucleotides are TGCAGTGCTAGTTATGGACGTGGGGGCAATCAGCCCCAGCATTTT.

This clonotype showed up many times. V usage is TRBV5-1 and J usage is TRBJ2-3; unclear D gene. Germline V gene sequence: CDR1 SGHRS, CDR2 YFSETQ. The CDR3 extends over 14 amino acids. V was trimmed by 0 bases and J by 4 bases, leaving 9 bases between them. Here the CDR3 DNA reads TGCGCCAGCAGCTTGGCGTTGGAAGCAGATACGCAGTATTTT. As protein: CASSLALEADTQYF.

This clonotype was seen repeatedly, ten times or more. The V and J genes are TRBV5-1 and TRBJ2-5, with D hard to call. The germline gives CDR1 SGHRS, CDR2 YFSETQ. Trimming pared 4 bases from V and 6 bases from J, leaving 19 bases between. CDR3 length: 15 residues. CDR3 bases: TGCGCCAGCAGCCTTACGGACGGATTCGCCCAGACCCAGTACTTC. It translates to CASSLTDGFAQTQYF.

This clonotype was detected ten times or more. This chain links TRBV27 with TRBJ2-3; 8 nucleotides align to TRBD2. The CDR3 has 15 residues. Germline V gene lookup returns CDR1 MNHEY and CDR2 SMNVEV (reference sequence). The trim removed 4 bases at V and 6 bases at J, leaving 9 bases unmatched. The CDR3 spells CASSSGLGIGDTQYF. DNA for the CDR3: TGTGCCAGCAGTTCGGGACTAGGTATTGGGGATACGCAGTATTTT.

The sample holds many counts of this clonotype. The rearrangement links TRBV5-1 to TRBJ2-3; TRBD1 matches at 10 bases. The CDR3 covers 13 residues. The germline gives CDR1 SGHRS, CDR2 YFSETQ. Losses at the gene ends were 4 bases for V and 9 bases for J; bases not matched to a gene: 5. The CDR3 here is CASSPMGQGTQYF. Here the CDR3 DNA reads TGCGCCAGCAGCCCAATGGGACAGGGGACGCAGTATTTT. The variable domain in full, with the rest retrieved from reference TRBV5-1 and TRBJ2-3, is KAGVTQTPRYLIKTRGQQVTLSCSPISGHRSVSWYQQTPGQGLQFLFEYFSETQRNKGNFPGRFSGRQFSNSRSEMNVSTLELGDSALYLCASSPMGQGTQYFGPGTRLTVL.

This clonotype was observed many times. The chain employs TRBV18 and TRBJ1-6; no clear D gene. V dropped 3 bases and J dropped 8 bases, with 11 bases sitting between them. This CDR3 contains 14 residues. CDR1 and CDR2 from the germline V gene are KGHSH and LQKENI. The CDR3 region is CASSPVAVDSPLHF. The CDR3 nucleotides read TGTGCCAGCTCACCGGTTGCGGTTGATTCACCCCTCCACTTT.

This clonotype was seen many times. V is TRBV7-6 and J is TRBJ2-2; a weak D match, TRBD1 (6 bases). Trimming left V 5 bases short and J 1 base short, with 11 bases between. Germline lookup yields CDR1 SGHVS and CDR2 FNYEAQ. The CDR3 loop spans 15 amino acids. CDR3 sequence reads: CASSLPGQNTGELFF. As DNA, the CDR3 is TGTGCCAGCAGCCTGCCGGGACAGAACACCGGGGAGCTGTTTTTT. The variable domain in full, completed from reference TRBV7-6 and TRBJ2-2, reads GAGVSQSPRYKVTKRGQDVALRCDPISGHVSLYWYRQALGQGPEFLTYFNYEAQQDKSGLPNDRFSAERPEGSISTLTIQRTEQRDSAMYRCASSLPGQNTGELFFGEGSRLTVL.

This clonotype showed up many times. The chain links TRBV5-4 to TRBJ1-1; D perhaps matches TRBD1 (5 bases). The germline V gene has CDR1 SGHNT and CDR2 YYREEE (reference sequence). V was shortened by 5 bases and J by 5 bases, with 19 bases between the two germline ends. The length of the CDR3 is 15 residues. CDR3 protein: CASRRGGGRTTEAFF. The DNA for the CDR3 is TGTGCCAGCAGACGCGGGGGGGGAAGGACAACTGAAGCTTTCTTT.

Ten or more counts support this clonotype. V gene TRBV3-1 combines with J gene TRBJ1-6, with D hard to call. The CDR3 is 16 amino acids. CDR1 and CDR2 (germline): LGHDT, YNNKEL (reference sequence). V lost 1 base and J lost 1, with 8 bases in between. CDR3 sequence: CASSQGGESYNSPLHF. CDR3 DNA: TGTGCCAGCAGCCAAGGTGGGGAATCCTATAATTCACCCCTCCACTTT.

This clonotype was seen repeatedly, ten times or more. The CDR3 sequence is CASSTGTHNEQFF. The CDR3 coding sequence is TGTGCCAGCAGCACCGGGACACACAATGAGCAGTTCTTC. The rearrangement uses TRBV7-7 and TRBJ2-1; a possible D gene is TRBD1 (6 bases). Looked up from germline, CDR1 is SSHAT and CDR2 is FNYEAQ (reference sequence). Deletions cut 5 bases from V and 5 bases from J, with 10 bases between. CDR3 size: 13 residues.

The chain employs TRBV20-1 and TRBJ2-1, with D perhaps being TRBD1 or TRBD2 (5 bases each). The V gene lost 1 base and the J gene lost 0 bases, with 7 bases spanning the gap. Germline assignment: CDR1 DFQATT and CDR2 SNEGSKA (reference sequence). There are 14 residues in the CDR3. CDR3 amino acids: CSARGGSSYNEQFF. The CDR3 DNA reads as TGCAGTGCTAGAGGGGGGAGCTCCTACAATGAGCAGTTCTTC.

This clonotype has ten or more counts. The chain recombines TRBV7-2 with TRBJ1-1; D gene ambiguous. This CDR3 is built from 14 residues. The germline gives CDR1 SGHTA, CDR2 FQGNSA. Trimming took off 1 base at V and 0 bases at J, with 6 bases between the two ends. The CDR3 DNA sequence: TGTGCCAGCAGCTTAGAATTTCTGAACACTGAAGCTTTCTTT. This encodes CASSLEFLNTEAFF. The entire variable domain, with the rest obtained from reference TRBV7-2 and TRBJ1-1, is as follows: GAGVSQSPSNKVTEKGKDVELRCDPISGHTALYWYRQSLGQGLEFLIYFQGNSAPDKSGLPSDRFSAERTGGSVSTLTIQRTQQEDSAVYLCASSLEFLNTEAFFGQGTRLTVV.

This clonotype was detected many times. The chain combines TRBV18 with TRBJ2-1; 9 nucleotides align to TRBD1. CDR3 length equals 15 residues. V shed 3 bases, J shed 7 bases, and the junction held 7 bases outside the gene matches. Germline lookup yields CDR1 KGHSH and CDR2 LQKENI. The CDR3 is CASSPDVTGGNEQFF. The CDR3 nucleotides are TGTGCCAGCTCACCCGACGTGACAGGGGGAAATGAGCAGTTCTTC.

This clonotype was detected many times. The chain links TRBV15 to TRBJ2-7; D is possibly TRBD1 (6 bases). Germline V gene sequence: CDR1 LNHNV, CDR2 YYDKDF (reference sequence). The CDR3 has 13 residues. V lost 4 bases and J lost 4, with 11 bases in between. DNA of the CDR3: TGTGCCACCAGCACCGAGGACAGATACGAGCAGTACTTC. It translates to CATSTEDRYEQYF.

This clonotype showed up many times. V is TRBV5-6 and J is TRBJ2-7; D is perhaps TRBD1 or TRBD2 (6 bases each). The V end lost 1 base, the J end lost 6 bases, and 17 bases lay between the germline ends. This CDR3 is 15 amino acids long. Germline V gene lookup returns CDR1 SGHDT and CDR2 YYEEEE. This CDR3 reads CASSLLSGAVSEQYF. The CDR3 DNA sequence: TGTGCCAGCAGCTTGCTCTCGGGGGCGGTCAGCGAGCAGTACTTC.

This clonotype was seen repeatedly, ten times or more. The rearrangement links TRBV11-2 to TRBJ1-2; 8 bases agree with TRBD1. CDR1 is SGHAT and CDR2 is FQNNGV in the germline V gene. This CDR3 is 14 amino acids long. After removal of 2 bases from V and 8 bases from J, the junction contained 7 bases not matched to a gene. The DNA for the CDR3 is TGTGCCAGCAGCTTACGCGCACAGGGGGGCGGCTACACCTTC. It translates to CASSLRAQGGGYTF.

This clonotype was seen many times. V gene TRBV12-3 or TRBV12-4 combines with J gene TRBJ1-2; 7 nucleotides align to TRBD1. The V gene end was trimmed by 6 bases and the J gene end by 4 bases; junction bases not matched to a gene: 5. The CDR3 totals 13 residues. This CDR3 reads CASSQGETYGYTF. In DNA, the CDR3 is TGTGCCAGCAGCCAGGGGGAAACCTATGGCTACACCTTC.

The gene calls are TRBV14 and TRBJ2-3; possibly TRBD2 for D (6 bases). The CDR3 length is 17 residues. Per the germline V gene, CDR1 is SGHDN and CDR2 is FVKESK. Trimming cost V 1 base and J 1 base, with 15 bases left between them. CDR3 region: CASSQASRGWGTDTQYF. CDR3 bases: TGTGCCAGCAGCCAAGCGTCGCGGGGTTGGGGCACAGATACGCAGTATTTT.